The sequence of this T cell receptor (beta chain) was determined in a study of blood T cell repertoires in COVID-19 (dated by TCRdb to about 2020). Regarding the research as a whole: Collaborator samples came from the United States, Italy and Spain and covered acute and convalescent phases of COVID-19. The material from the prospective study consisted of cDNA or gDNA derived from T cells, B-cell-depleted T cells, or PBMCs. Deeply sampled blood TCRbeta repertoires from subjects exposed to, actively infected with, or recovered from COVID-19 were included in the dataset. The repertoires were made available in a free public database intended to serve as a resource for research on the immune response to SARS-CoV-2. The samples were drawn from two sources: the first 160 participants of the ongoing ImmuneRACE study, and 950 to 1,500 subjects contributed by 6 global collaborators. A de-identified subject ID, COVID-19 status, age in years and sex were almost always included in the sample metadata. Where available, HLA class I and class II types were obtained from metadata supplied by the sample provider rather than from assay-based typing. Study-wide findings and limitations: The quantity of clinical and demographic metadata differed by source and by participant and was supplied without curation.

In regard to this clone: The specificity of this receptor is unknown. No much larger clone exists at a distance of one base, and base qualities are not known.

In Seattle, one collaborating source enrolled patients while the infection was active and tracked those patients longitudinally over the course of disease. Collaborating institutions collected whole blood in K2EDTA tubes following their own protocols. Collaborator samples were shipped for TCRbeta analysis as frozen whole blood, isolated PBMCs, or DNA extracted from either sample type. TCRbeta CDR3 regions were amplified from genomic DNA by means of the immunoSEQ Assay, a bias-controlled multiplex PCR. From the authors' description of their analysis: The number of nucleated cells in each sample was estimated by amplification of reference gene primers within the assay. Sequence reads were collapsed and filtered to measure the absolute abundance of every unique TCRbeta CDR3 rearrangement. Productive Simpson clonality was computed per sample as the square root of Simpson's diversity index over productive rearrangements. TCRdb re-hosts the immuneACCESS table, in-frame sequences only. Its copies lack some clones; in the studies checked, an unresolved V gene accounts for under half of them, and the cause for the rest is not known. D and trimming come from the DNA, and the V and J calls and clone size come from that table. This sample has just over 350,000 clones in its table, and 70% to 90% of those were observed once. The top ten clonotypes cover 7.1% of the sample.

V loses 4 bases, J loses 5 bases, and the germline ends lie 19 bases apart. The CDR3 has 15 amino acids, counting the end cysteine and phenylalanine. Only the CDR3 region is kept as DNA, spanning 45 bases read in frame from base 1. The germline V gene gives CDR1 as SGHRS and CDR2 as YFSETQ. The receptor chain draws on TRBV5-1 and TRBJ2-7, and possibly TRBD2, on 7 matching bases. Material for sequencing was peripheral blood. The receptor's source is a woman aged 60 to 75 with COVID-19, enrolled during active disease. The CDR3 region reads CASSPGGSKVDEQYF. The sequenced DNA: TGCGCCAGCAGCCCGGGGGGCTCTAAGGTCGACGAGCAGTACTTC.